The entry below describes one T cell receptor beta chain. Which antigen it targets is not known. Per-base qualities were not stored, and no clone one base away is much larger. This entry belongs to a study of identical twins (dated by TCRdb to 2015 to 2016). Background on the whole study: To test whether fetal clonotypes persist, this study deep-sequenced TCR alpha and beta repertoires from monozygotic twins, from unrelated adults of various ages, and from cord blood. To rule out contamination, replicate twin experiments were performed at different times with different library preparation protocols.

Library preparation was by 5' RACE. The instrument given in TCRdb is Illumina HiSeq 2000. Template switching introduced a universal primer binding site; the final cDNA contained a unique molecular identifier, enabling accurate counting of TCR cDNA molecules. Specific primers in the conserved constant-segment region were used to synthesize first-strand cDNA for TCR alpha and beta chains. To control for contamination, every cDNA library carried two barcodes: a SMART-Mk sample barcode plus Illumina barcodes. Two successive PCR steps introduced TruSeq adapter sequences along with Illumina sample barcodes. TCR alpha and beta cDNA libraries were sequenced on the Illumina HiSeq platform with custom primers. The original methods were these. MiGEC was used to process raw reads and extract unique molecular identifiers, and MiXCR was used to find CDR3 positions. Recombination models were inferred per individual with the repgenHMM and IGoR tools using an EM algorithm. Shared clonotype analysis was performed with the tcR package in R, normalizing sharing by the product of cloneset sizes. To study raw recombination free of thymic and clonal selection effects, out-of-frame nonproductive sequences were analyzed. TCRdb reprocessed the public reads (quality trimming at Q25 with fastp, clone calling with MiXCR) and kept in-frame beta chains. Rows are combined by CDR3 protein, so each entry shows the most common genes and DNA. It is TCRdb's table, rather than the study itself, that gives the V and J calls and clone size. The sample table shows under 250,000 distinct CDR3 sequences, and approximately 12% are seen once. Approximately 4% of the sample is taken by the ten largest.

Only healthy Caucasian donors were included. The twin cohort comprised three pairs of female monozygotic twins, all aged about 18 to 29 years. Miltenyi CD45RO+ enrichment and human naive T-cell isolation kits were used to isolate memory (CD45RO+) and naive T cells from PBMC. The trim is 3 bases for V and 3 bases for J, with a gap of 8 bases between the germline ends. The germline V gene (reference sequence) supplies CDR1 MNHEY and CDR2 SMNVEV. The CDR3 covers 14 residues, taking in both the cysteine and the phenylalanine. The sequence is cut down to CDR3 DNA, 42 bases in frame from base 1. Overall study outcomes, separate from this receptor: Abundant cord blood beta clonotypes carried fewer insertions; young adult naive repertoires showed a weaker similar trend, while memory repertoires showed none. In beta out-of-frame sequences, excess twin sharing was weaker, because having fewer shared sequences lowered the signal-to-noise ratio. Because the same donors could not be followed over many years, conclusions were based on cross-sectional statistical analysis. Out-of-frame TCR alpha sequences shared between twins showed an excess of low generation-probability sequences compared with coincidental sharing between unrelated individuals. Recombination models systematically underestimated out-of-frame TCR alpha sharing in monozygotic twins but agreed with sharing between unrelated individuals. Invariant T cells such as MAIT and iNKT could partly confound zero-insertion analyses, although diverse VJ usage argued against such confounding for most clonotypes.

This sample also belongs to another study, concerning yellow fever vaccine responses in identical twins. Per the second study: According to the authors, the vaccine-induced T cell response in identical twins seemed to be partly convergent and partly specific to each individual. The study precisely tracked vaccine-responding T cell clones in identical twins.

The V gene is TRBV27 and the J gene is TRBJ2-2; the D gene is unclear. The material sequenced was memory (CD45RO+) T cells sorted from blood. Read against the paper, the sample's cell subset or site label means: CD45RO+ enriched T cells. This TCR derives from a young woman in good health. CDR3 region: CASSLVGHTGELFF. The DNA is TGTGCCAGCAGTTTGGTAGGGCACACCGGGGAGCTGTTTTTT.